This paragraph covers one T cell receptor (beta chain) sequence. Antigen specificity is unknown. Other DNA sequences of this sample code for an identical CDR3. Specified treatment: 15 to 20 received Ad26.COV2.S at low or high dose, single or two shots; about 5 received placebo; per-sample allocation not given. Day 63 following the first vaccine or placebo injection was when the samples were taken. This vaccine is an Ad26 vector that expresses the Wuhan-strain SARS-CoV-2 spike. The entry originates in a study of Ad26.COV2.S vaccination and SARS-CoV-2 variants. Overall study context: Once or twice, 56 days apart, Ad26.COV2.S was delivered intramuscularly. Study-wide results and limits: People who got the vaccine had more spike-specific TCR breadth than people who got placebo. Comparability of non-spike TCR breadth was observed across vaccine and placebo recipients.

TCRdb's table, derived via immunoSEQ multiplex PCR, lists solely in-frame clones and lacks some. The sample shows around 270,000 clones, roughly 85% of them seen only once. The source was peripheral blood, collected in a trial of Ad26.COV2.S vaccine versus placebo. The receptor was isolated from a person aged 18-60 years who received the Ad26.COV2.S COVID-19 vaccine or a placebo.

DNA for the CDR3: TGTGCCAGCAGTCCGACTAGCGGGAACACCGGGGAGCTGTTTTTT. As protein: CASSPTSGNTGELFF. The genes are TRBV7-2 and TRBJ2-2; TRBD2 matches at 9 bases. Germline loops: CDR1 SGHTA, CDR2 FQGNSA. The CDR3 sequence is 15 residues long. Trimming cost V 6 bases and J 1 base; bases outside gene matches: 3.